The 16 T cell receptor beta chains given below trace back to one sample, sequenced in a study of radiotherapy plus CTLA-4 blockade in lung cancer. Repertoires were generated with immunoSEQ multiplex PCR, while TCRdb's copy carries only in-frame clones and drops some. In the table there are 55,000 to 75,000 clones, 76% of which are singletons. Sequenced material: peripheral blood, taken from a patient treated with radiotherapy plus ipilimumab. The receptors derive from a human donor with non-small cell lung cancer whose response to radiotherapy plus ipilimumab could not be evaluated. Some clones in this sample may be carry-over from other donors' samples.

This chain uses TRBV5-1 with TRBJ1-1, with 7 bases matching TRBD1. With V trimmed by 3 bases and J by 1 base, 6 bases remained unmatched. This CDR3 is built from 15 residues. CDR1 and CDR2 (germline): SGHRS, YFSETQ. The CDR3 loop reads CASSSNGQANTEAFF. Here the CDR3 DNA reads TGCGCCAGCAGCTCTAATGGACAGGCGAACACTGAAGCTTTCTTT.

The V and J genes are TRBV5-1 and TRBJ2-5; TRBD1 agrees at 10 bases. The J call is in doubt because the DNA end fits TRBJ2-7 better. CDR1 is SGHRS and CDR2 is YFSETQ in the germline V gene. The CDR3 length is 14 residues. Here the CDR3 DNA reads TGCGCCAGCAGCGCAGGGGACAGGGGCCACGAGCAGTACTTC. It specifies CASSAGDRGHEQYF.

V is TRBV19 and J is TRBJ2-5; D is possibly TRBD1 (6 bases). This CDR3 is built from 14 residues. Per germline, CDR1 LNHDA and CDR2 SQIVND (reference sequence). The V end lost 10 bases, the J end lost 0 bases, and 15 bases lay between the germline ends. CDR3 amino acids: CATSWQGHQETQYF. For the CDR3, the DNA is TGTGCCACCTCCTGGCAGGGGCACCAAGAGACCCAGTACTTC.

The CDR3 nucleotides are TGTGCCAGCAGCTTAGGGTCAGGACAGGGCTACGAGCAGTACTTC. This encodes CASSLGSGQGYEQYF. The rearrangement links TRBV7-2 to TRBJ2-7; 8 bases are a match to TRBD1. J gave up 3 bases and V 1 base, and 5 bases lay outside the gene matches. The CDR3 has 15 residues. Germline V lookup: CDR1 SGHTA, CDR2 FQGNSA.

The J gene is TRBJ2-7, the V gene TRBV29-1, with 12 bases that match TRBD1. In germline, CDR1 is SQVTM, CDR2 ANQGSEA. The length of the CDR3 is 14 residues. V gave up 1 base and J gave up 9 bases; unmatched junction bases: 7. Here the CDR3 DNA reads TGCAGCGTTGAAGGCCGGGACAGGGGGCGAGTGCAGTACTTC. Its protein product is CSVEGRDRGRVQYF.

This clone was picked up a small number of times. The chain combines TRBV6-5 with TRBJ1-2, with no clear D. V lost 2 bases and J lost 8, with 15 bases in between. Germline V gene data show CDR1 as MNHEY and CDR2 as SVGAGI. The CDR3 totals 14 residues. Here the CDR3 reads CASSYDPTRRGYTF. CDR3 DNA: TGTGCCAGCAGTTACGACCCCACCAGGAGGGGCTACACCTTC.

The rearrangement joins TRBV9 to TRBJ2-5; possibly TRBD1 for D (7 bases). The CDR3 is 14 amino acids. Germline V gene lookup returns CDR1 SGDLS and CDR2 YYNGEE. With 3 bases removed from V and 4 bases from J, the gap between germline ends came to 13 bases. The CDR3 DNA reads as TGTGCCAGCAGCGCCCAGGGGGGTAGAGAGACCCAGTACTTC. Encoded protein: CASSAQGGRETQYF.

The chain recombines TRBV6-1 with TRBJ2-5; tentatively, D is TRBD1 (6 bases). Trimming removed 4 bases from V and 1 base from J, with 7 bases in between. Germline V gene sequence: CDR1 MNHNS, CDR2 SASEGT. The CDR3 length is 13 residues. The CDR3 DNA follows: TGTGCCAGCAGTGCGACAGGCCAAGAGACCCAGTACTTC. This encodes CASSATGQETQYF.

The chain couples TRBV6-5 to TRBJ1-2; D might be TRBD1 (5 bases). V was cut by 6 bases and J by 0 bases, with 14 bases left in between. The germline CDR1 and CDR2 sequences are MNHEY and SVGAGI. This CDR3 comprises 15 residues. Here the CDR3 reads CASRPMDITNYGYTF. The CDR3 DNA reads as TGTGCCAGCAGACCCATGGACATAACTAACTATGGCTACACCTTC.

This clone was observed a single time. This chain joins TRBV7-8 and TRBJ2-1, with TRBD2 as a possible D gene (5 bases). Germline values: CDR1 SGHVS, CDR2 FQNEAQ. With 1 base removed from V and 10 bases from J, the gap between germline ends came to 5 bases. The CDR3 runs 11 residues. The CDR3 sequence: CASSLGGEQFF. The CDR3 DNA reads TGTGCCAGCAGCTTAGGAGGGGAGCAGTTCTTC.

This chain connects TRBV7-2 to TRBJ2-3; tentative D call: TRBD1 (6 bases). The CDR3 has 16 residues. Trimming removed 7 bases from V and 2 bases from J, with 19 bases in between. Germline CDR1 and CDR2: SGHTA and FQGNSA. CDR3 nucleotides: TGTGCCAGCATCCACTCCGGGACACTCGCCACAGATACGCAGTATTTT. Protein: CASIHSGTLATDTQYF.

This chain connects TRBV5-1 to TRBJ1-1, with TRBD1 identical over 9 bases. The CDR3 consists of 20 residues. Per the germline V gene, CDR1 is SGHRS and CDR2 is YFSETQ. J lost 1 base, V lost 0 bases, and 16 bases had no gene match. The CDR3 DNA reads TGCGCCAGCAGCTTGGGCGACCCCAGGACAGGGGCCCATTGGAACACTGAAGCTTTCTTT. Translation gives CASSLGDPRTGAHWNTEAFF.

The chain joins TRBV5-1 to TRBJ1-4; D may be TRBD1 (6 bases). The germline gives CDR1 SGHRS, CDR2 YFSETQ. V lost 1 base, J lost 5 bases, and 12 bases lay in between. CDR3 size: 15 residues. CDR3 in DNA: TGCGCCAGCAGCTTGAGCAGGGGTGGAAATGAAAAACTGTTTTTT. Translating gives CASSLSRGGNEKLFF.

The V call is TRBV4-3, the J call TRBJ2-4; 9 bases match TRBD2. V gave up 1 base and J gave up 3 bases; unmatched junction bases: 16. CDR3 length: 20 residues. Germline V gene data show CDR1 as LGHNA and CDR2 as YSLEER. DNA for the CDR3: TGCGCCAGCAGCCAAGCCCCCCTCACGAGCGGGGGGTGGGGCAAAAACATTCAGTACTTC. Translated: CASSQAPLTSGGWGKNIQYF.

The DNA for the CDR3 is TGTGCCAGCAGTTACTCAGGGAACACCTATGGCTACACCTTC. This codes for CASSYSGNTYGYTF. J is TRBJ1-2 and V is TRBV28; D is perhaps TRBD1 (5 bases). Germline V gene sequence: CDR1 MDHEN, CDR2 SYDVKM. This CDR3 contains 14 residues. Trimming left V 4 bases short and J 4 bases short, with 13 bases between.

In its sample, this clone was seen a few times. DNA for the CDR3: TGTGCCAGCAGTGGACGCACTAGTCCGAGGACAGGGGGCCTCGGGGAGCTGTTTTTT. This translates into CASSGRTSPRTGGLGELFF. The V gene is TRBV2, the J gene TRBJ2-2; TRBD1 agrees at 11 bases. The length of the CDR3 is 19 residues. Trimming removed 4 bases from V and 7 bases from J; junction bases left unmatched: 17. The germline gives CDR1 SNHLY, CDR2 FYNNEI.